What follows is one T cell receptor (beta chain) and its context. Its antigen is currently unknown. CDR3 size: 14 residues. Germline-derived CDR1 and CDR2 are SGHDN and FVKESK. Deletions cut 1 base from V and 6 bases from J, with 12 bases between. Primers included in the PCR were 60 Vbeta and 13 Jbeta primers. Assay: immunoSEQ multiplex PCR; the TCRdb copy retains only in-frame clones and omits some. The sample has about 160,000 clones, almost 85% seen once. This specimen belongs to a study of cytomegalovirus exposure and HLA in healthy donors. Study-wide findings and caveats: Common viral pathogens were later found to be apparently linked to several of the most significant clusters. Reported findings show TCR beta sequences accurately forecast HLA-A and HLA-B alleles in most subjects.

The chain employs TRBV14 and TRBJ1-1; possible D gene TRBD1, 6 bases. Sequenced input: PBMCs. The sequence derives from a man aged 25-45 years in good health and CMV-seronegative. Here the CDR3 DNA reads TGTGCCAGCAGCCAAGTGGCCAGGGGCGCTGAAGCTTTCTTT. The encoded protein is CASSQVARGAEAFF.